These 15 T cell receptor beta chains came from one sample sequenced in a study of T cells in Graves' hyperthyroidism and ophthalmopathy. The TCR beta CDR3 regions underwent amplification using RNA transcripts as the source. RT-PCR in the first round (using the HTBI primer set) targeted the TCR CDR3. Each CDR3 protein gets one entry after TCRdb re-called the multiplex PCR reads with MiXCR. The repertoire holds about 640,000 distinct CDR3 sequences, with around 21% as singletons. The material sequenced was blood. These TCRs come from a man aged 25-40 years with Graves' ophthalmopathy.

V is TRBV5-1 and J is TRBJ2-2; either TRBD1 or TRBD2 may supply D (5 bases each). With 3 bases removed from V and 6 bases from J, the gap between germline ends came to 15 bases. CDR1 and CDR2 from the germline V gene are SGHRS and YFSETQ. This CDR3 comprises 15 residues. The CDR3 here is CASSYRGSLPGELFF. CDR3 nucleotide sequence: TGCGCCAGCAGCTACCGGGGCTCGCTTCCCGGGGAGCTGTTTTTT.

Note on this clonotype: This may come from a read error, since a much larger clone is one base off. This chain joins TRBV5-1 and TRBJ2-1, with 7 nucleotides matching TRBD2. This CDR3 is 18 amino acids long. Trimming removed 4 bases from V and 8 bases from J; junction bases left unmatched: 21. The germline V gene encodes CDR1 SGHRS and CDR2 YFSETQ. The CDR3 loop is CASSLLGRLTGGGDEQFF. CDR3 nucleotides: TGCGCCAGCAGCCTCCTCGGCAGACTAACGGGAGGAGGAGATGAGCAGTTCTTC.

In its sample, this clonotype was seen many times. The V gene is TRBV7-8, the J gene TRBJ2-2; D perhaps matches TRBD2 (6 bases). Between the trimmed V and J ends, which lost 3 bases and 6 bases, there was a span of 14 bases. This CDR3 spans 15 amino acids. From germline, CDR1 is SGHVS and CDR2 FQNEAQ. The CDR3 DNA is TGTGCCAGCAGCTTCCAAAGGGACTTCGCCGGGGAGCTGTTTTTT. Translated, it gives CASSFQRDFAGELFF.

Ten or more counts support this clonotype. This chain connects TRBV30 to TRBJ2-3; D unresolved. The CDR3 sequence is 13 residues long. V was trimmed by 2 bases and J by 1 base, leaving 7 bases between them. Germline V gives CDR1 GTSNPN, CDR2 SVGIG (reference sequence). CDR3 sequence: CAWSLMGTDTQYF. The CDR3 DNA sequence: TGTGCCTGGAGTCTCATGGGCACAGATACGCAGTATTTT. The full variable domain, completed using reference TRBV30 and TRBJ2-3, is SQTIHQWPATLVQPVGSPLSLECTVEGTSNPNLYWYRQAAGRGLQLLFYSVGIGQISSEVPQNLSASRPQDRQFILSSKKLLLSDSGFYLCAWSLMGTDTQYFGPGTRLTVL.

This clonotype was counted only a few times. The genes are TRBV6-1 and TRBJ2-5, with D uncertain. CDR1 is MNHNS, CDR2 SASEGT, per germline. The CDR3 totals 12 residues. Trimming cost V 6 bases and J 1 base, with 6 bases left between them. The CDR3 is CASRTLQETQYF. The CDR3 nucleotides are TGTGCCAGCAGGACACTCCAAGAGACCCAGTACTTC.

The chain combines TRBV30 with TRBJ2-7, with a possible D match to TRBD1 (5 bases). Germline loops: CDR1 GTSNPN, CDR2 SVGIG (reference sequence). There are 13 residues in the CDR3. With 5 bases removed from V and 1 base from J, the gap between germline ends came to 12 bases. The CDR3 is CAWSGHKSYEQYF. CDR3 DNA: TGTGCCTGGTCCGGACACAAGTCCTACGAGCAGTACTTC.

This chain joins TRBV28 and TRBJ2-7; either TRBD1 or TRBD2 may fit D (5 bases each). Germline lookup yields CDR1 MDHEN and CDR2 SYDVKM. The CDR3 runs to 15 residues. Deletions cut 4 bases from V and 0 bases from J, with 13 bases between. The CDR3, as DNA: TGTGCCAGCAGTTCTGGGACCTCCAGCTCCTACGAGCAGTACTTC. Protein sequence: CASSSGTSSSYEQYF.

The chain employs TRBV5-6 and TRBJ2-3; weak D call: TRBD2 (6 bases). The germline gives CDR1 SGHDT, CDR2 YYEEEE. The CDR3 loop spans 15 amino acids. Deletions cut 0 bases from V and 4 bases from J, with 12 bases between. CDR3 loop: CASSLAGRRADTQYF. CDR3 sequence (DNA): TGTGCCAGCAGCTTGGCGGGGAGGAGGGCAGATACGCAGTATTTT. Supplemented by reference TRBV5-6 and TRBJ2-3, the full variable domain reads DAGVTQSPTHLIKTRGQQVTLRCSPKSGHDTVSWYQQALGQGPQFIFQYYEEEERQRGNFPDRFSGHQFPNYSSELNVNALLLGDSALYLCASSLAGRRADTQYFGPGTRLTVL.

This clonotype has more than one count but fewer than ten. The chain uses TRBV18 and TRBJ2-2; no clear D. The germline gives CDR1 KGHSH, CDR2 LQKENI. V was cut by 0 bases and J by 5 bases, with 7 bases left in between. The CDR3 has 14 amino acids. In nucleotides, the CDR3 is TGTGCCAGCTCACCACCTTCTCGTACCGGGGAGCTGTTTTTT. This gives the protein CASSPPSRTGELFF.

This clonotype was seen at least ten times. The genes are TRBV5-8 and TRBJ2-3, with a tentative D call TRBD2 (6 bases). CDR3 length equals 15 residues. V lost 4 bases, J lost 6 bases, and 18 bases lay in between. The germline V gene has CDR1 SGHTS and CDR2 YDEGEE. The CDR3 sequence is CASSPVGGWSDTQYF. The CDR3, as DNA: TGTGCCAGCAGCCCGGTAGGAGGGTGGAGCGATACGCAGTATTTT.

The chain couples TRBV10-3 to TRBJ2-5, with D hard to call. Germline V gene lookup returns CDR1 ENHRY and CDR2 SYGVKD. V was trimmed by 6 bases and J by 5 bases, leaving 13 bases between them. This CDR3 has 13 residues. DNA of the CDR3: TGTGCCATCAGCGAAACAGTCGCCGAGACCCAGTACTTC. Amino acid sequence: CAISETVAETQYF.

This clonotype was detected ten times or more. The genes are TRBV7-2 and TRBJ2-7, with D perhaps given as TRBD1 or TRBD2 (6 bases each). Per germline, CDR1 SGHTA and CDR2 FQGNSA. This CDR3 spans 14 amino acids. V was cut by 4 bases and J by 2 bases, with 12 bases left in between. The CDR3, as DNA: TGTGCCAGCAGCTCTGAAGGGGGGACCTACGAGCAGTACTTC. Its translation: CASSSEGGTYEQYF.

The rearrangement uses TRBV24-1 and TRBJ2-3, with D possibly TRBD2 on 6 matching bases. Between the trimmed V and J ends, which lost 3 bases and 2 bases, there was a span of 8 bases. Germline assignment: CDR1 KGHDR and CDR2 SFDVKD. The CDR3 length is 14 residues. The CDR3 DNA reads as TGTGCCACCAGTGATCGCGGGGCCACAGATACGCAGTATTTT. Its protein product is CATSDRGATDTQYF.

This clonotype was observed a few times. The genes are TRBV4-1 and TRBJ2-3; D call uncertain. The CDR3 consists of 14 residues. Trimming removed 0 bases at V and 6 bases at J, with 10 bases between. Germline loops: CDR1 MGHRA, CDR2 YSYEKL. The CDR3 DNA sequence: TGCGCCAGCAGCCAAGATACATGGGCGGATACGCAGTATTTT. Translating gives CASSQDTWADTQYF.

The J gene is TRBJ1-2, the V gene TRBV28, with 10 bases aligning to TRBD1. V gave up 2 bases and J gave up 6 bases; unmatched junction bases: 6. This CDR3 is 15 amino acids long. Per the germline V gene, CDR1 is MDHEN and CDR2 is SYDVKM. CDR3 DNA: TGTGCCAGCAGTTTAGGGCCGGGACAGGGGAATGGCTACACCTTC. Encoded protein: CASSLGPGQGNGYTF.